The next 18 T cell receptor beta chains were all read from a single sample in a study of blood T cell repertoires in COVID-19. Sequencing was performed with immunoSEQ multiplex PCR; in TCRdb, only in-frame clones are kept and a portion is missing. Counted here are some 120,000 clones, around 74% occurring once; the ten biggest clones make up around 5.5%. The specimen was peripheral blood. The source of these receptors is a man aged 55 to 70 with acute or convalescent COVID-19.

The V call is TRBV6-6, the J call TRBJ2-1; 10 bases match TRBD2. CDR3 size: 19 residues. With V trimmed by 5 bases and J by 2 bases, 15 bases remained unmatched. Per the germline V gene, CDR1 is MNHNY and CDR2 is SVGAGI (reference sequence). CDR3 DNA sequence: TGTGCCAGCAGTCCGCAGGGGCTACCTAGCGGGAGAACCTACAATGAGCAGTTCTTC. This encodes CASSPQGLPSGRTYNEQFF.

The chain recombines TRBV4-1 with TRBJ1-2, with TRBD1 as a possible D gene (5 bases). V was cut by 5 bases and J by 3 bases, with 16 bases left in between. Germline assignment: CDR1 MGHRA and CDR2 YSYEKL. This CDR3 comprises 15 residues. This CDR3 is CASSSSGGLDYGYTF. Here the CDR3 DNA reads TGCGCCAGCAGCTCTTCCGGGGGTTTGGACTATGGCTACACCTTC.

This clone turned up a few times. This rearrangement joins TRBV19 to TRBJ2-2; 9 bases match TRBD2. The CDR3 sequence is 14 residues long. Trimming at V came to 6 bases and at J to 9 bases, leaving 8 bases not matched to a gene. Germline CDR1 and CDR2: LNHDA and SQIVND (reference sequence). In DNA, the CDR3 is TGTGCCAGTAGGGCAGCGGGAGGTGTTCGGGAGCTGTTTTTT. Translation: CASRAAGGVRELFF.

This sequence joins TRBV15 and TRBJ1-2, with D possibly TRBD1 on 5 matching bases. CDR1 is LNHNV and CDR2 is YYDKDF in the germline V gene (reference sequence). V gave up 5 bases and J gave up 0 bases, with 7 bases separating them. The length of the CDR3 is 13 residues. CDR3 region: CATSYRTNYGYTF. The CDR3 nucleotides read TGTGCCACCAGCTACAGGACTAACTATGGCTACACCTTC.

The chain joins TRBV27 to TRBJ1-2; 9 bases fit TRBD1. The CDR3 is 13 residues long. V lost 4 bases and J lost 8; bases outside the gene matches: 5. Germline-derived CDR1 and CDR2 are MNHEY and SMNVEV (reference sequence). DNA of the CDR3: TGTGCCAGCAGTTATAGGGACAGGGACGGCTACACCTTC. Encoded protein: CASSYRDRDGYTF.

The rearrangement uses TRBV7-2 and TRBJ2-1; 8 bases map to TRBD1. This CDR3 is 17 amino acids long. V was clipped by 2 bases and J by 3 bases; unmatched bases: 9. The germline CDR1 and CDR2 sequences are SGHTA and FQGNSA. CDR3 region: CASSLNFARGLYNEQFF. CDR3 DNA: TGTGCCAGCAGCTTAAACTTCGCCAGGGGGCTCTACAATGAGCAGTTCTTC.

The V gene is TRBV10-2, the J gene TRBJ1-5, with 8 bases that match TRBD1. J lost 1 base, V lost 6 bases, and 5 bases had no gene match. The CDR3 has 15 residues. Germline-derived CDR1 and CDR2 are WSHSY and SAAADI. CDR3 DNA sequence: TGCGCCAGCAGGGACTGGACAGGGAGCAATCAGCCCCAGCATTTT. Translating it yields CASRDWTGSNQPQHF.

V gene TRBV30 combines with J gene TRBJ2-3; D call uncertain. The CDR3 covers 13 residues. Trimming left V 0 bases short and J 6 bases short, with 10 bases between. The germline gives CDR1 GTSNPN, CDR2 SVGIG (reference sequence). The CDR3 loop is CAWSVTYSDTQYF. The CDR3 DNA sequence: TGTGCCTGGAGTGTAACTTATTCGGATACGCAGTATTTT.

The chain carries TRBV7-6 and TRBJ2-3, with 12 nucleotides matching TRBD2. After removal of 8 bases from V and 5 bases from J, the junction contained 8 bases not matched to a gene. The CDR3 consists of 15 residues. Germline values: CDR1 SGHVS, CDR2 FNYEAQ. CDR3 protein: CASRKTSGSRDTQYF. The CDR3 region has the DNA TGTGCCAGCCGAAAGACTAGCGGGAGTAGAGATACGCAGTATTTT.

This chain connects TRBV5-6 to TRBJ2-1; D is perhaps TRBD2 (6 bases). CDR1 and CDR2 (germline): SGHDT, YYEEEE. The CDR3 is made up of 15 amino acids. The ends were cut back, 1 base at V and 5 bases at J, with 13 bases in the middle. The CDR3 bases are TGTGCCAGCAGCTTGATCGCGGGGTTCGACAATGAGCAGTTCTTC. It encodes CASSLIAGFDNEQFF.

CDR3: CASSPRDRETTNEKLFF. Written as DNA, the CDR3 is TGTGCCAGCAGTCCCCGAGACAGGGAAACAACTAATGAAAAACTGTTTTTT. V and J are TRBV27 and TRBJ1-4; 7 nucleotides agree with TRBD1. The germline V gene encodes CDR1 MNHEY and CDR2 SMNVEV (reference sequence). The CDR3 consists of 17 residues. With 5 bases clipped from V and 0 bases from J, the junction kept 9 bases outside the gene matches.

This chain connects TRBV4-1 to TRBJ2-3; 11 bases agree with TRBD2. This CDR3 contains 17 residues. V gave up 7 bases and J gave up 3 bases; unmatched junction bases: 12. Germline-derived CDR1 and CDR2 are MGHRA and YSYEKL. In nucleotides, the CDR3 is TGCGCCAGCACCCGAGGCGGGCTAGCGGGGGGAACAGATACGCAGTATTTT. It yields the protein CASTRGGLAGGTDTQYF.

The gene calls are TRBV9 and TRBJ2-1, with 11 nucleotides matching TRBD1. Germline V gives CDR1 SGDLS, CDR2 YYNGEE. CDR3 length: 16 residues. The V gene end was trimmed by 4 bases and the J gene end by 7 bases; junction bases not matched to a gene: 10. This chain's CDR3 is CASSLHVRDRGNEQFF. The CDR3, as DNA: TGTGCCAGCAGCCTCCACGTCCGGGACAGGGGGAATGAGCAGTTCTTC.

V usage is TRBV11-2 and J usage is TRBJ1-6, with D unresolved. V was cut by 1 base and J by 5 bases, with 9 bases left in between. In germline, CDR1 is SGHAT, CDR2 FQNNGV. This CDR3 comprises 15 residues. Here the CDR3 reads CASSLVRGNNSPLHF. As DNA, the CDR3 is TGTGCCAGCAGCTTAGTCAGAGGGAATAATTCACCCCTCCACTTT.

The chain uses TRBV6-4 and TRBJ1-2, with TRBD1 matching over 8 bases. The J segment lost 1 base and the V segment lost 3 bases, leaving 10 bases of the junction unmatched. The CDR3 length is 17 residues. Germline CDR1 MRHNA, CDR2 SNTAGT. CDR3 nucleotide sequence: TGTGCCAGCAGTGAATCAGCCGCGACAGGGGATAACTATGGCTACACCTTC. Translating it yields CASSESAATGDNYGYTF.

This clone appeared a single time. The chain couples TRBV5-1 to TRBJ2-2, with unresolved D. Germline loops: CDR1 SGHRS, CDR2 YFSETQ. This CDR3 is 15 amino acids long. V gave up 5 bases and J gave up 0 bases, with 11 bases separating them. The CDR3 spells CASRNLGTNTGELFF. The CDR3 nucleotides are TGCGCCAGCAGGAACCTAGGTACGAACACCGGGGAGCTGTTTTTT.

V usage is TRBV5-1 and J usage is TRBJ1-5; 9 bases align to TRBD1. Trimming at V came to 5 bases and at J to 0 bases, leaving 9 bases not matched to a gene. The germline V gene has CDR1 SGHRS and CDR2 YFSETQ. The CDR3 sequence is 17 residues long. The CDR3 here is CASRPGTGINSNQPQHF. In nucleotides, the CDR3 is TGCGCCAGCAGGCCCGGGACAGGGATCAATAGCAATCAGCCCCAGCATTTT. The variable domain in full, with the rest retrieved from reference TRBV5-1 and TRBJ1-5, is KAGVTQTPRYLIKTRGQQVTLSCSPISGHRSVSWYQQTPGQGLQFLFEYFSETQRNKGNFPGRFSGRQFSNSRSEMNVSTLELGDSALYLCASRPGTGINSNQPQHFGDGTRLSIL.

In this sample, this clone turned up once. The chain joins TRBV30 to TRBJ1-2; 7 positions match TRBD1. V lost 6 bases, J lost 6 bases, and 10 bases stayed unmatched. Germline V lookup: CDR1 GTSNPN, CDR2 SVGIG (reference sequence). This CDR3 spans 13 amino acids. CDR3 nucleotides: TGTGCCTGTACCAGACAGGGTTTCGATGGCTACACCTTC. It translates to CACTRQGFDGYTF. Full variable domain (remainder filled in from reference TRBV30 and TRBJ1-2): SQTIHQWPATLVQPVGSPLSLECTVEGTSNPNLYWYRQAAGRGLQLLFYSVGIGQISSEVPQNLSASRPQDRQFILSSKKLLLSDSGFYLCACTRQGFDGYTFGSGTRLTVV.